This TCR beta chain is drawn from a study of naive and memory T cell subsets. Study outcomes and limitations: Potentially, T cell activation and differentiation skew this RNA-based measurement.

The CDR3 has 14 residues. The germline V gene encodes CDR1 DFQATT and CDR2 SNEGSKA (reference sequence). The germline V and J ends were trimmed by 3 bases and 2 bases, with 14 bases remaining between them. A UMI-containing oligonucleotide was joined by 3' ligation to the TCR cDNA template. RNA was extracted from under 3 ml of whole blood of healthy adults. This clonotype was observed at least ten times. Its antigen is not identified. Amplification of ligated cDNA took four PCR rounds with SP2 and nested alpha and beta constant primers. Alpha and beta constant region primers primed reverse transcription for blood and skin samples. MiXCR was run by TCRdb on the 5' RACE reads, yielding one entry per CDR3 protein. This sample has 32,000 or so distinct CDR3 sequences; 16% occur once, and the top ten carry 2.6%.

The TCR originated in a female donor in good health. The chain carries TRBV20-1 and TRBJ2-7, with D maybe TRBD2 (7 bases). CDR3 DNA sequence: TGCAGTGCTAGTGGCTACGGGGGGCCCTACGAGCAGTACTTC. Its translation: CSASGYGGPYEQYF.